This is a list of T cell receptor beta chains from one sample in a study of control samples from healthy donors and cancer patients. Data came from immunoSEQ multiplex PCR; TCRdb stores just in-frame clones and leaves some out. The repertoire consists of roughly 120,000 clones, with 89% occurring once and the leading ten covering roughly 40%. Sequencing was done on a sample of blood. Every receptor here comes from a man in his fifties or sixties in good health. Each CDR3 is given with its conserved first and last residue. Each record gives: D gene, V gene, J gene, clone size, CDR3 protein, CDR3 DNA. A D gene is named only where the DNA matches it firmly. Only part of the rows carry a size: once, few, many, or a class if the clone is expanded.

>.|TRBV2|TRBJ2-5|.
CASEKGEETQYF
TGTGCCAGCGAGAAAGGAGAGGAGACCCAGTACTTC
>.|TRBV5-8|TRBJ2-4|.
CASSFRGNIQYF
TGTGCCAGCAGCTTCAGGGGAAACATTCAGTACTTC
>TRBD2|TRBV6-5|TRBJ2-7|.
CASRLAGVEEQYF
TGTGCCAGCAGACTAGCGGGGGTAGAGGAGCAGTACTTC
>.|TRBV29-1|TRBJ1-2|.
CSEDMGYTF
TGCAGCGAGGACATGGGCTACACCTTC
>TRBD1|TRBV12-5|TRBJ1-5|.
CASGPGTGSQPQHF
TGTGCTAGTGGTCCCGGGACAGGGAGTCAGCCCCAGCATTTT
>.|TRBV3-1/TRBV3-2|TRBJ2-3|.
CASSQERGLTDTQYF
TGTGCCAGCAGCCAAGAGCGGGGGCTAACAGATACGCAGTATTTT
>.|TRBV6-5|TRBJ1-1|.
CASRADIGGLTEAFF
TGTGCCAGCAGAGCGGATATAGGGGGTTTGACTGAAGCTTTCTTT
>.|TRBV7-8|TRBJ1-3|.
CASSSGLRNTIYF
TGTGCCAGCAGCTCGGGTCTTCGAAACACCATATATTTT
>.|TRBV9|TRBJ1-1|.
CASSVGLPNTEAFF
TGTGCCAGCAGCGTAGGTCTGCCGAACACTGAAGCTTTCTTT
>TRBD2|TRBV3-1/TRBV3-2|TRBJ2-3|.
CASSQGWGGRADTQYF
TGTGCCAGCAGCCAAGGTTGGGGGGGTCGGGCAGATACGCAGTATTTT
>TRBD1|TRBV27|TRBJ1-2|.
CASSLSLSGTGDNYGYTF
TGTGCCAGCAGTTTATCTCTGTCTGGGACAGGGGACAACTATGGCTACACCTTC
>TRBD2|TRBV5-1|TRBJ2-5|.
CASSWGLEGKETQYF
TGCGCCAGCAGCTGGGGACTAGAAGGAAAAGAGACCCAGTACTTC
>TRBD2|TRBV24-1|TRBJ2-7|.
CATSGGGISYEQYF
TGTGCCACCAGTGGCGGGGGAATCTCCTACGAGCAGTACTTC
>.|TRBV20-1|TRBJ2-7|once
CSASLGEQYF
TGCAGTGCTAGTCTCGGCGAGCAGTACTTC
>.|TRBV24-1|TRBJ2-7|.
CATSDSGHYEQYF
TGTGCCACCAGTGATTCGGGCCACTACGAGCAGTACTTC
>.|TRBV7-2|TRBJ2-3|few
CASSSTGDTQYF
TGTGCCAGCAGCTCGACAGGAGATACGCAGTATTTT
>.|TRBV24-1|TRBJ1-4|.
CATSARGAGNEKLFF
TGTGCCACCAGTGCCCGCGGGGCAGGCAATGAAAAACTGTTTTTT
>.|TRBV6-5|TRBJ1-1|.
CASSLPPGHFTEAFF
TGTGCCAGCAGCCTCCCTCCGGGACACTTCACTGAAGCTTTCTTT
>.|TRBV19|TRBJ2-4|.
CASENLRGAKNIQYF
TGTGCCAGTGAAAATCTCCGGGGTGCCAAAAACATTCAGTACTTC
>.|TRBV30|TRBJ1-2|.
CAWSVQGLGYTF
TGTGCCTGGAGTGTACAAGGGCTGGGCTACACCTTC
>.|TRBV6-5|TRBJ2-7|.
CASSPGRRFSQYF
TGTGCCAGCAGTCCGGGACGGCGATTCTCGCAGTACTTC
>TRBD2|TRBV5-5|TRBJ2-3|.
CASRWLAGVDTQYF
TGTGCCAGCAGGTGGCTAGCGGGGGTGGATACGCAGTATTTT
>.|TRBV9|TRBJ1-3|.
CASSVEIRHSGNTIYF
TGTGCCAGCAGCGTAGAAATCCGGCACTCTGGAAACACCATATATTTT
>TRBD1|TRBV27|TRBJ1-4|.
CASGPSDRVGEKLFF
TGTGCCAGCGGCCCTTCGGACAGGGTTGGTGAAAAACTGTTTTTT
>.|TRBV5-8|TRBJ2-7|.
CASSQRPAVPTGQYF
TGTGCCAGCAGCCAGAGGCCAGCGGTGCCTACGGGGCAGTACTTC
>TRBD2|TRBV9|TRBJ2-2|.
CASSTAGGRDTGELFF
TGTGCCAGCAGCACCGCGGGGGGGCGGGACACCGGGGAGCTGTTTTTT